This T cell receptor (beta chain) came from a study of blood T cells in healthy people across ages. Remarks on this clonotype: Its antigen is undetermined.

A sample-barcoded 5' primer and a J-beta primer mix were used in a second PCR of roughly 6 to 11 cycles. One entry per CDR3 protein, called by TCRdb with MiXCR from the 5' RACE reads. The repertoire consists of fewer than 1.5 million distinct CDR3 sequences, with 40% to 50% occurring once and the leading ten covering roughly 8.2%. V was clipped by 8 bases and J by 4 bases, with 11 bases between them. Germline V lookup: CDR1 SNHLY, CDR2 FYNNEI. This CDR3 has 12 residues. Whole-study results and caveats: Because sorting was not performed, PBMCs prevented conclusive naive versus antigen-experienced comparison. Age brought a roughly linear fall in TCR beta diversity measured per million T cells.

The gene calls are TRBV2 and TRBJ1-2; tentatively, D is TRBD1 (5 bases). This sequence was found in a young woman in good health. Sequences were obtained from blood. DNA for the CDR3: TGTGCCAGCTTTCAGGACATCTATGGCTACACCTTC. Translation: CASFQDIYGYTF. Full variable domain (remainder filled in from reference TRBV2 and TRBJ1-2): EPEVTQTPSHQVTQMGQEVILRCVPISNHLYFYWYRQILGQKVEFLVSFYNNEISEKSEIFDDQFSVERPDGSNFTLKIRSTKLEDSAMYFCASFQDIYGYTFGSGTRLTVV.